This TCR beta chain was identified during a study of T cells in women clearing cervical HPV infection. Across the whole study: Cases were women with histologically confirmed HPV16-related CIN3 or worse, including 2 invasive cancers. Blood came at first lesion visit for cases, post-clearance for controls. HLA type could not be excluded as a confounder.

Genomic DNA, averaging about 1,100 ng per sample, yielded TCR beta CDR3 via immunoSEQ. The repertoire was sequenced with immunoSEQ multiplex PCR; TCRdb's copy has only in-frame clones and lacks some. Its clone listing holds some 23,000 clones. The sequence was collected from a woman between 18 and 75 years old with a cervical HPV16 infection that either progressed to CIN3+ or cleared (not recorded which). Sample: blood buffy coat.

CDR3 DNA (partial): TGTGCCAGCAGTGAAGCTGGGACTAGCGGGGGATTAAGGACCGGGGAG. Translating it yields CASSEAGTSGGLRTGE. The CDR3, in full, reads CASSEAGTSGGLRTGELFF. The chain has TRBV6-1 and TRBJ2-2, with 14 bases identical to TRBD2. The read finishes 3 residues shy of the CDR3 end, and the germline J gene is used to complete it. Trimming at V came to 0 bases and at J to 5 bases, leaving 8 bases not matched to a gene. The CDR3 extends over 19 amino acids. Germline lookup yields CDR1 MNHNS and CDR2 SASEGT.